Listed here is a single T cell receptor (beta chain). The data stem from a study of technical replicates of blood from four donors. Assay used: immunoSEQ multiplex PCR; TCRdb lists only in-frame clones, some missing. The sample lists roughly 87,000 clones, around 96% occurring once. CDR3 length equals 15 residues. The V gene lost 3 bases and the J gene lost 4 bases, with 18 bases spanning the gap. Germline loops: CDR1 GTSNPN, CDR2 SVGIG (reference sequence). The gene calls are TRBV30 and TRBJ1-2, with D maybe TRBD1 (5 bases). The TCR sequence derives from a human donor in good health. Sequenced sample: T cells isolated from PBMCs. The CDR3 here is CAWSTETGDPYGYTF. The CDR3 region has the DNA TGTGCCTGGAGCACCGAAACGGGGGATCCCTATGGCTACACCTTC.